These T cell receptor beta chains were read from a single sample in a study of blood T cell repertoires in COVID-19. Here immunoSEQ multiplex PCR was the method, and the copy in TCRdb shows in-frame clones only, minus some. The data show fewer than 250,000 clones, with around 86% seen just once and 1.5% to 2% held by the top ten. Sequencing input: peripheral blood. The receptors come from an older woman who had recovered from COVID-19. CDR3s include the opening cysteine and the closing phenylalanine or tryptophan. The order of the fields is D gene, V gene, clone size, J gene, CDR3 protein, CDR3 DNA. The D gene is left open where the match is weak. Size values are once, few and many counts, or a class for expanded clones, and some rows have none.

d_call: TRBD1; v_call: TRBV5-1; clone_size: .; j_call: TRBJ1-2; cdr3_aa: CASSHRDSNYGYTF; cdr3_nt: TGCGCCAGCAGCCATCGGGACAGCAACTATGGCTACACCTTC
d_call: .; v_call: TRBV7-8; clone_size: once; j_call: TRBJ2-7; cdr3_aa: CASSPLRDNYEQYF; cdr3_nt: TGTGCCAGCAGCCCCCTCCGGGACAACTACGAGCAGTACTTC
d_call: TRBD2; v_call: TRBV19; clone_size: .; j_call: TRBJ2-2; cdr3_aa: CASSIGRQPNTGELFF; cdr3_nt: TGTGCCAGCAGTATCGGGAGGCAGCCGAACACCGGGGAGCTGTTTTTT
d_call: .; v_call: TRBV4-1; clone_size: .; j_call: TRBJ2-5; cdr3_aa: CASSQDTMARGKETQYF; cdr3_nt: TGCGCCAGCAGCCAAGATACTATGGCTAGAGGGAAAGAGACCCAGTACTTC
d_call: .; v_call: TRBV7-9; clone_size: .; j_call: TRBJ1-1; cdr3_aa: CASLTGPQMNTEAFF; cdr3_nt: TGTGCCAGCCTAACTGGGCCGCAGATGAACACTGAAGCTTTCTTT
d_call: TRBD1; v_call: TRBV5-1; clone_size: .; j_call: TRBJ1-2; cdr3_aa: CASSTGGGGYGYTF; cdr3_nt: TGCGCCAGCAGCACAGGGGGCGGCGGCTATGGCTACACCTTC
d_call: TRBD1; v_call: TRBV4-1; clone_size: .; j_call: TRBJ1-4; cdr3_aa: CASSQPDRNNEKLFF; cdr3_nt: TGCGCCAGCAGCCAACCGGACAGGAATAATGAAAAACTGTTTTTT
d_call: .; v_call: TRBV7-2; clone_size: .; j_call: TRBJ1-3; cdr3_aa: CASSLVFSGTGNTIYF; cdr3_nt: TGTGCCAGCAGCTTAGTTTTTTCAGGGACTGGAAACACCATATATTTT
d_call: TRBD1; v_call: TRBV13; clone_size: .; j_call: TRBJ2-3; cdr3_aa: CASSSRTGARDTQYF; cdr3_nt: TGTGCCAGCAGCTCACGGACAGGGGCGCGAGATACGCAGTATTTT
d_call: .; v_call: TRBV20-1; clone_size: .; j_call: TRBJ2-7; cdr3_aa: CSATRQYEQYF; cdr3_nt: TGCAGTGCTACTAGACAGTACGAGCAGTACTTC
d_call: TRBD1; v_call: TRBV7-2; clone_size: .; j_call: TRBJ1-2; cdr3_aa: CASSADRDGYTF; cdr3_nt: TGTGCCAGCAGCGCGGACAGGGATGGCTACACCTTC
d_call: .; v_call: TRBV9; clone_size: .; j_call: TRBJ2-5; cdr3_aa: CASSLTGGGETQYF; cdr3_nt: TGTGCCAGCAGCCTCACGGGGGGCGGAGAGACCCAGTACTTC
d_call: TRBD2; v_call: TRBV9; clone_size: .; j_call: TRBJ2-1; cdr3_aa: CASSPPWGGSSYNEQFF; cdr3_nt: TGTGCCAGCAGCCCCCCCTGGGGGGGTAGCTCCTACAATGAGCAGTTCTTC
d_call: .; v_call: TRBV15; clone_size: once; j_call: TRBJ2-7; cdr3_aa: CATSRDSNEQYF; cdr3_nt: TGTGCCACCAGCAGAGATTCTAACGAGCAGTACTTC
d_call: .; v_call: TRBV28; clone_size: .; j_call: TRBJ2-1; cdr3_aa: CASSLRTPRPTSNNEQFF; cdr3_nt: TGTGCCAGCAGTCTTCGGACTCCAAGACCGACCTCGAACAATGAGCAGTTCTTC
d_call: .; v_call: TRBV3-1/TRBV3-2; clone_size: .; j_call: TRBJ1-4; cdr3_aa: CASTSGGVGEKLFF; cdr3_nt: TGTGCCAGCACCTCAGGCGGGGTAGGGGAAAAACTGTTTTTT
d_call: TRBD1; v_call: TRBV5-4; clone_size: .; j_call: TRBJ1-2; cdr3_aa: CASSLLVSRTGVVYGYTF; cdr3_nt: TGTGCCAGCAGCCTTCTCGTGAGTCGGACAGGGGTGGTCTATGGCTACACCTTC
d_call: TRBD2; v_call: TRBV9; clone_size: .; j_call: TRBJ2-5; cdr3_aa: CASSPGLAETQYF; cdr3_nt: TGTGCCAGCAGCCCGGGACTAGCGGAGACCCAGTACTTC
d_call: .; v_call: TRBV4-1; clone_size: .; j_call: TRBJ1-2; cdr3_aa: CASSQIYAGPQGGYGYTF; cdr3_nt: TGCGCCAGCAGCCAAATCTATGCCGGGCCCCAGGGCGGATACGGCTACACCTTC
d_call: .; v_call: TRBV19; clone_size: .; j_call: TRBJ1-4; cdr3_aa: CASENQGASEKLFF; cdr3_nt: TGTGCCAGTGAAAACCAAGGGGCCAGCGAAAAACTGTTTTTT
d_call: .; v_call: TRBV5-8; clone_size: few; j_call: TRBJ1-5; cdr3_aa: CASSRTRNQPQHF; cdr3_nt: TGTGCCAGCAGCCGGACAAGGAATCAGCCCCAGCATTTT
d_call: .; v_call: TRBV3-1/TRBV3-2; clone_size: .; j_call: TRBJ2-7; cdr3_aa: CASSLVSYEQYF; cdr3_nt: TGTGCCAGCAGCCTCGTCTCCTACGAGCAGTACTTC
d_call: .; v_call: TRBV2; clone_size: .; j_call: TRBJ2-7; cdr3_aa: CASRGRGWGLYEQYF; cdr3_nt: TGTGCCAGCAGGGGTCGCGGGTGGGGTCTCTACGAGCAGTACTTC
d_call: TRBD1; v_call: TRBV19; clone_size: .; j_call: TRBJ1-5; cdr3_aa: CASSTSPGQGIVRAQHF; cdr3_nt: TGTGCCAGTAGTACATCCCCGGGACAGGGGATCGTCAGGGCCCAGCATTTT
d_call: .; v_call: TRBV7-2; clone_size: .; j_call: TRBJ2-4; cdr3_aa: CASSPYREAKNIQYF; cdr3_nt: TGTGCCAGCAGCCCCTACAGGGAGGCCAAAAACATTCAGTACTTC
d_call: TRBD1; v_call: TRBV5-8; clone_size: few; j_call: TRBJ2-2; cdr3_aa: CASSLRDRPTGELFF; cdr3_nt: TGTGCCAGCAGCCTACGGGACAGACCCACCGGGGAGCTGTTTTTT
d_call: .; v_call: TRBV7-2; clone_size: .; j_call: TRBJ2-1; cdr3_aa: CASSSQVGGISYNEQFF; cdr3_nt: TGTGCCAGCAGCTCCCAGGTTGGCGGGATCTCCTACAATGAGCAGTTCTTC